Listed below are T cell receptor beta chains from one sample, sequenced in a study of blood T cell repertoires in COVID-19. The table came from immunoSEQ multiplex PCR; TCRdb's copy has only in-frame clones and leaves some out. The sample has roughly 120,000 clones; about 92% are singletons. Sequenced: peripheral blood. Source of these receptors: a man aged 55-75 years with COVID-19, enrolled during active disease. The CDR3 runs from the conserved cysteine through the conserved F or W. The D gene is left open where the match is weak. The listing skips clone size in some rows; elsewhere it reads once, few, many or a size class.

d_call j_call v_call clone_size cdr3_nt cdr3_aa
. TRBJ2-2 TRBV5-1 . TGCGCCAGCAGGGTAGTGTTTCGGGGCACCGGGGAGCTGTTTTTT CASRVVFRGTGELFF
TRBD2 TRBJ2-1 TRBV30 . TGTGCCTGGGGTTGGGGGGGTAACAATGAGCAGTTCTTC CAWGWGGNNEQFF
. TRBJ1-2 TRBV5-6 . TGTGCCAGCAGCCTAGAGACAGCCTATGGCTACACCTTC CASSLETAYGYTF
. TRBJ1-2 TRBV29-1 . TGCAGCGTTGAGACAGCCGGCTACACCTTC CSVETAGYTF
. TRBJ2-1 TRBV18 few TGTGCCAGCTCCCCAACCGGGTATGACTACAATGAGCAGTTCTTC CASSPTGYDYNEQFF
TRBD1 TRBJ1-2 TRBV10-2 . TGCGGCAGCCGTATAGGGGGCGCAGATGGCTACACCTTC CGSRIGGADGYTF
. TRBJ2-6 TRBV5-4 once TGTGCCAGCAGCCCGACAGTTGCTGGGGCCAACGTCCTGACTTTC CASSPTVAGANVLTF
. TRBJ2-1 TRBV19 once TGTGCCAGTAGTATAGATCCTACAGGACCCTACAATGAGCAGTTCTTC CASSIDPTGPYNEQFF
TRBD1 TRBJ1-6 TRBV5-1 . TGCGCCAGCAGCCTAACGACAGGGGCAGTGAATTCACCCCTCCACTTT CASSLTTGAVNSPLHF
. TRBJ2-2 TRBV11-3 . TGTGCCAGCAGCCCTGGAGGTGGGAACACCGGGGAGCTGTTTTTT CASSPGGGNTGELFF
TRBD2 TRBJ2-2 TRBV9 . TGTGCCAGCAGCGTAGCTGGGACTATCGACACCGGGGAGCTGTTTTTT CASSVAGTIDTGELFF
TRBD2 TRBJ2-1 TRBV10-3 . TGTGCCATCAGGACGGGACTAGCGGCCTCCCGGGACAATGAGCAGTTCTTC CAIRTGLAASRDNEQFF
. TRBJ1-3 TRBV4-2 . TGTGCCAGCAGCCAAGATTCAGGTTCTGGAAACACCATATATTTT CASSQDSGSGNTIYF
. TRBJ2-3 TRBV5-1 . TGCGCCAGCAGCTTATTAAGGGGGCAGGGTAGCGGCTCTAGTCCCACAGATACGCAGTATTTT CASSLLRGQGSGSSPTDTQYF
TRBD2 TRBJ2-7 TRBV19 . TGTGCCAGTAGCGGGACTAGCGGGAACGAGCAGTACTTC CASSGTSGNEQYF
TRBD1 TRBJ2-5 TRBV11-3 . TGTGCCAGCAGCACGACCTACAGGGGGCAAGATAGGGAGACCCAGTACTTC CASSTTYRGQDRETQYF